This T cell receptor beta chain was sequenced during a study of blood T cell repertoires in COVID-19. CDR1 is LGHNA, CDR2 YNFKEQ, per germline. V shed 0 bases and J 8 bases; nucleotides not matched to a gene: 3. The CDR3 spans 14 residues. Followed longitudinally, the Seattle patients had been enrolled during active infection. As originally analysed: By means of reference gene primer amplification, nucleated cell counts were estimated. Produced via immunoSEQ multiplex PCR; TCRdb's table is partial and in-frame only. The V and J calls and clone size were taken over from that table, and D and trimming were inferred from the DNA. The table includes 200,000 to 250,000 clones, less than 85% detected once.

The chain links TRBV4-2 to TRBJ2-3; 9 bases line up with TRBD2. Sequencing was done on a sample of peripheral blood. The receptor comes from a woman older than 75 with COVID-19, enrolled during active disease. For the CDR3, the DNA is TGTGCCAGCAGCCAAGAAAGGCGGGGGGGTACGCAGTATTTT. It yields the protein CASSQERRGGTQYF.